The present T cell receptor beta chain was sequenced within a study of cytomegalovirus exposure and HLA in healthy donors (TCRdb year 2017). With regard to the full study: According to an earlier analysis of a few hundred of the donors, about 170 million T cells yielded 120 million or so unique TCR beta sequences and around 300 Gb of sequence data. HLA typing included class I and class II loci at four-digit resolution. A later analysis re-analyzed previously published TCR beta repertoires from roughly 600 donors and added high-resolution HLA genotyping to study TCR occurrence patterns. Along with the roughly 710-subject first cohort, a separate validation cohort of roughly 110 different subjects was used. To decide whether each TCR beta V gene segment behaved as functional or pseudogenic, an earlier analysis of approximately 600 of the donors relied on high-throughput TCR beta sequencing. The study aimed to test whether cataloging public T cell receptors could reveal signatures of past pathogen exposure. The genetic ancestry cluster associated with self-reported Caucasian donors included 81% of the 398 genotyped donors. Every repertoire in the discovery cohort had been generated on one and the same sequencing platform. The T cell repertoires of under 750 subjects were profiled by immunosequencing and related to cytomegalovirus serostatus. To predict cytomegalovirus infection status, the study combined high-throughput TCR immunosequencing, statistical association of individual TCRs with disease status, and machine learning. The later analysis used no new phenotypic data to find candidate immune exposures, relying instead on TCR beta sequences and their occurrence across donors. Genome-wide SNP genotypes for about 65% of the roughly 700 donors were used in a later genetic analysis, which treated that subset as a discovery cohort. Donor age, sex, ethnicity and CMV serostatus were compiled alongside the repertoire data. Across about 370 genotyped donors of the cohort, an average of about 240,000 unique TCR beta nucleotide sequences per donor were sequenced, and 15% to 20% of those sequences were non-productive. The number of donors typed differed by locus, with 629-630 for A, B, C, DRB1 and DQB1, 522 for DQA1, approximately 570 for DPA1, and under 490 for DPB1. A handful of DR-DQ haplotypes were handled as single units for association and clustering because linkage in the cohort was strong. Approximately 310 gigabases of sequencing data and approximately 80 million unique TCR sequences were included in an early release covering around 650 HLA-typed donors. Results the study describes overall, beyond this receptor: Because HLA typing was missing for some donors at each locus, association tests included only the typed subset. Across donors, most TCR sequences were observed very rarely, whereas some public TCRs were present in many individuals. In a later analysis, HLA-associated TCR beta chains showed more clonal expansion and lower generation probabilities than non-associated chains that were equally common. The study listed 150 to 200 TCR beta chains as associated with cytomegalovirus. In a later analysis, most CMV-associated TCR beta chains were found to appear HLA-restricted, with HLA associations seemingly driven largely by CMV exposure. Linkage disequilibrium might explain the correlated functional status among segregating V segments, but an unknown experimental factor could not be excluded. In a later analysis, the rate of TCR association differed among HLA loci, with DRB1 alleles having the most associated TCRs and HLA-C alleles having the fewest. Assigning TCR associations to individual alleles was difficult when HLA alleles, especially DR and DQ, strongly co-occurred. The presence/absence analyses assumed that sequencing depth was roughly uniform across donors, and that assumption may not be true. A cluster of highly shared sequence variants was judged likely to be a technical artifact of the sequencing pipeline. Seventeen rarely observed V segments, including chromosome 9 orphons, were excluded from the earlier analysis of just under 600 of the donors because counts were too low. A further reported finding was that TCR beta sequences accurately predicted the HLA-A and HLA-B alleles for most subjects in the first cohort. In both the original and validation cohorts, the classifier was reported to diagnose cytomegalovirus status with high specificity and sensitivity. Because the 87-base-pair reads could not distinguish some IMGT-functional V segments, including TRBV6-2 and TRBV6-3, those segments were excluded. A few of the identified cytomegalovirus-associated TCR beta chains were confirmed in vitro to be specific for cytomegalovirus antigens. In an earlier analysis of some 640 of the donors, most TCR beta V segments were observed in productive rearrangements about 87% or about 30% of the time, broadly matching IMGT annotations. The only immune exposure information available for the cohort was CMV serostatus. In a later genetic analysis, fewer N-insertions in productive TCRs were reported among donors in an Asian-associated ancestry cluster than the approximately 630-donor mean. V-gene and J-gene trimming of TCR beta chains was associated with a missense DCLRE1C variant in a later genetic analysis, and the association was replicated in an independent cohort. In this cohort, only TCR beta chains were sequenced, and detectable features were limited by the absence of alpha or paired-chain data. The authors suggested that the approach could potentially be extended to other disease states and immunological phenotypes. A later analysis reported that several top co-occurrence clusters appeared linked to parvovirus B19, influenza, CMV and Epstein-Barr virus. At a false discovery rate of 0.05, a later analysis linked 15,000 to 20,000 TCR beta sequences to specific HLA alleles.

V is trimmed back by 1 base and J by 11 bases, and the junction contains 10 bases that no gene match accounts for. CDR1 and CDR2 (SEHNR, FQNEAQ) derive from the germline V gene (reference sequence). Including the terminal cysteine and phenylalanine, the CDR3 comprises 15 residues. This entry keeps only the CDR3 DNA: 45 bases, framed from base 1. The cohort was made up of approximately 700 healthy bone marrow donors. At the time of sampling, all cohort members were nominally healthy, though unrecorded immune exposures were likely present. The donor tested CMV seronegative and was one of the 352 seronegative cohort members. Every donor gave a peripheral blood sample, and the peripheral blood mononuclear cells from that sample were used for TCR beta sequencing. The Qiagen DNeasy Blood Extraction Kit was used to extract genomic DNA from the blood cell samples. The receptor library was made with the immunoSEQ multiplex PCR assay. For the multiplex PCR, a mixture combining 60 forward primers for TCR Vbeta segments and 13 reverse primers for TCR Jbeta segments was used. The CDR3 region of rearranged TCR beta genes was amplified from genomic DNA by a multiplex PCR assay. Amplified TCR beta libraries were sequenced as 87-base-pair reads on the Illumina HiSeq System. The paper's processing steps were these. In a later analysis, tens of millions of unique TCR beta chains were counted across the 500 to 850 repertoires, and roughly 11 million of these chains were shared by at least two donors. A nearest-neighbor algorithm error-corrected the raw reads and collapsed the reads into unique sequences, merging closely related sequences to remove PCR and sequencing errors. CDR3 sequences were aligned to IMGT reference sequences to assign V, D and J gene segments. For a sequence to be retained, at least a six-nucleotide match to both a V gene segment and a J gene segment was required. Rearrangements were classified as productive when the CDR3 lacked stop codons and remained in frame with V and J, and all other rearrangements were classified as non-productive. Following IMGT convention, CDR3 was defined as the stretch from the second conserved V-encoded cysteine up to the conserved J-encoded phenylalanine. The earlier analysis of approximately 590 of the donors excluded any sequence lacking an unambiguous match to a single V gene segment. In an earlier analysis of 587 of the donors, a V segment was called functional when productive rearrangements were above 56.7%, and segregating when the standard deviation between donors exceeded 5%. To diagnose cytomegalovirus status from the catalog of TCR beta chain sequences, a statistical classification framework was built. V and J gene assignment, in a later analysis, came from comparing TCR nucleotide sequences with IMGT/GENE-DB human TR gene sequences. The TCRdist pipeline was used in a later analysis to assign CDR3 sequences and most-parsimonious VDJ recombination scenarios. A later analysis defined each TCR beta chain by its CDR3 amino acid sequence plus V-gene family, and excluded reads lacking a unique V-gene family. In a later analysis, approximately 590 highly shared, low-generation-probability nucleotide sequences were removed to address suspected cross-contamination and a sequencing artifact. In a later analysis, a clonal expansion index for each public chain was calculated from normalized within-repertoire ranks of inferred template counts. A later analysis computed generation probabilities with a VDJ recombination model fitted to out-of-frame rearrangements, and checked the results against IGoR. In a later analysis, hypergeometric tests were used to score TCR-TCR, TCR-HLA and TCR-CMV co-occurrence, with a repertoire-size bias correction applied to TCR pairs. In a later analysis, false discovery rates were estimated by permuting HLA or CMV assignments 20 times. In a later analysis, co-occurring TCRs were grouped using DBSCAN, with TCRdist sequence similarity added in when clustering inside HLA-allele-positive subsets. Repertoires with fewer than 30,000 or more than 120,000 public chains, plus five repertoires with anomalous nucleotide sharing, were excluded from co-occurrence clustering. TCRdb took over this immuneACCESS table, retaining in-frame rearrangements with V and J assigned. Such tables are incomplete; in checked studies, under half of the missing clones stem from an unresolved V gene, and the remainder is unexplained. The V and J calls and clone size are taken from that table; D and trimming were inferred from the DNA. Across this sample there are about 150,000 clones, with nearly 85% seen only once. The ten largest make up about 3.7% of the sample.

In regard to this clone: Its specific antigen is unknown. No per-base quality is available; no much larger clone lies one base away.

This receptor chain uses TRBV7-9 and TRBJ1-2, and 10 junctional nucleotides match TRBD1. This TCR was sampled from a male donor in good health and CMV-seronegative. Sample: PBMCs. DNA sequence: TGTGCCAGCAGCTTAGGGACGAAGGGACAGGGGAGGTACACCTTC. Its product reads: CASSLGTKGQGRYTF.